These 32 T cell receptor beta chains share one sample of origin, sequenced in a study of identical twins (dated by TCRdb to 2016 to 2017). Library preparation was by 5' RACE. Reads for this sample came from an Illumina HiSeq 2000. The public reads were reprocessed in TCRdb via fastp at Q25 and MiXCR, keeping in-frame beta chains. Here each entry gathers all rows of one CDR3 protein and keeps the most common genes and DNA. Counted in this sample were roughly 500,000 distinct CDR3 sequences; about 20% of them appeared once. The ten largest make up about 0.91% of the sample. This sample also belongs to another study, concerning T cells expressing NK-cell markers.

Specimen: CD4+ T cells sorted from blood. These receptor sequences come from a woman aged 18-29 years in good health.

The chain recombines TRBV18 with TRBJ2-7; the match to TRBD1 covers 9 bases. V was clipped by 0 bases and J by 0 bases; unmatched bases: 0. The CDR3 has 15 residues. In germline, CDR1 is KGHSH, CDR2 LQKENI. The CDR3 nucleotides are TGTGCCAGCTCACCACCGGGACAGGGCTCCTACGAGCAGTACTTC. As protein: CASSPPGQGSYEQYF.

The chain combines TRBV7-9 with TRBJ2-7, with 8 bases that match TRBD1. In germline, CDR1 is SEHNR, CDR2 FQNEAQ (reference sequence). The CDR3 has 13 residues. J lost 8 bases, V lost 5 bases, and 8 bases had no gene match. The CDR3 region is CASSIGTGVKQYF. CDR3 in DNA: TGTGCCAGCAGCATTGGGACAGGTGTCAAGCAGTACTTC.

The chain joins TRBV29-1 to TRBJ2-7, with TRBD1 matching over 9 bases. CDR1 and CDR2 (germline): SQVTM, ANQGSEA. Trimming removed 6 bases from V and 3 bases from J; junction bases left unmatched: 9. The CDR3 totals 14 residues. The DNA for the CDR3 is TGCAGCGTGTCAGCCGGGACAGGGTTCTACGAGCAGTACTTC. It codes for CSVSAGTGFYEQYF.

CDR3 loop: CASSPWTGVNTEAFF. In DNA, the CDR3 is TGTGCCAGCAGCCCATGGACAGGGGTGAACACTGAAGCTTTCTTT. This chain uses TRBV9 with TRBJ1-1; 9 positions match TRBD1. The CDR3 is made up of 15 amino acids. V gave up 4 bases and J gave up 0 bases; unmatched junction bases: 4. Germline CDR1 is SGDLS and CDR2 is YYNGEE.

In this sample, this clonotype turned up a few times. The chain links TRBV2 to TRBJ1-5; a weak D match, TRBD1 (5 bases). V was trimmed by 6 bases and J by 4 bases, leaving 10 bases between them. Germline-derived CDR1 and CDR2 are SNHLY and FYNNEI. This CDR3 spans 13 amino acids. The CDR3 DNA reads as TGTGCCAGCAGAGCTACAGGAAATCAGCCCCAGCATTTT. This encodes CASRATGNQPQHF.

This clonotype was observed a handful of times. This rearrangement joins TRBV12-3 or TRBV12-4 to TRBJ2-3, with TRBD1 as a possible D gene (6 bases). The V and J ends lost 5 bases and 2 bases respectively, with 17 bases between them. The CDR3 spans 16 residues. The CDR3 DNA sequence: TGTGCCAGCAGTCCATCGACAGGCCGCCTCACAGATACGCAGTATTTT. The encoded protein is CASSPSTGRLTDTQYF.

This clonotype has a handful of counts. The rearrangement uses TRBV20-1 and TRBJ1-5; unclear D gene. Between the trimmed V and J ends, which lost 0 bases and 0 bases, there was a span of 6 bases. This CDR3 is 14 amino acids long. CDR1 DFQATT and CDR2 SNEGSKA come from the germline V gene (reference sequence). This CDR3 reads CSAREVDSNQPQHF. The DNA for the CDR3 is TGCAGTGCTAGAGAGGTAGATAGCAATCAGCCCCAGCATTTT.

The chain employs TRBV5-1 and TRBJ1-1; no reliable D call. The CDR3 runs 14 residues. The germline V gene encodes CDR1 SGHRS and CDR2 YFSETQ. V shed 4 bases and J shed 1 base, with 11 bases lying between them. CDR3 sequence reads: CASSLDEQNTEAFF. CDR3 bases: TGCGCCAGCAGCCTGGACGAGCAGAACACTGAAGCTTTCTTT.

The chain couples TRBV25-1 to TRBJ2-1; D possibly corresponds to TRBD2 (5 bases). Germline V gives CDR1 MGHDK, CDR2 SYGVNS. V gave up 8 bases and J gave up 10 bases, with 21 bases separating them. This CDR3 has 14 amino acids. CDR3 protein: CASRPPGVVGEQFF. The CDR3 region has the DNA TGTGCCAGCCGTCCTCCCGGGGTGGTCGGAGAGCAGTTCTTC.

This clonotype was seen a few times. This rearrangement joins TRBV7-2 to TRBJ2-1; TRBD2 agrees at 7 bases. This CDR3 is 17 amino acids long. Germline trimming cut 5 bases from V and 3 bases from J; bases unmatched to any gene: 13. Germline V CDR1 and CDR2: SGHTA, FQGNSA. CDR3 amino acids: CASSRAILAAFYNEQFF. The CDR3 DNA reads as TGTGCCAGCAGCCGTGCTATCCTAGCGGCTTTCTACAATGAGCAGTTCTTC. The full variable domain, with the rest looked up from reference TRBV7-2 and TRBJ2-1, is GAGVSQSPSNKVTEKGKDVELRCDPISGHTALYWYRQSLGQGLEFLIYFQGNSAPDKSGLPSDRFSAERTGGSVSTLTIQRTQQEDSAVYLCASSRAILAAFYNEQFFGPGTRLTVL.

With regard to this clonotype: A read error may account for a junction end that differs from germline. The CDR3 DNA reads TGTGCCAGCACTTTATCCTTCGGGGGCCATAGAGTCACCTTC. Translation gives CASTLSFGGHRVTF. V gene TRBV12-3 or TRBV12-4 combines with J gene TRBJ1-2, with a possible D match to TRBD1 (6 bases). This CDR3 contains 14 residues.

The rearrangement joins TRBV4-3 to TRBJ2-2; the D gene is possibly TRBD2 (5 bases). Germline values: CDR1 LGHNA, CDR2 YSLEER. This CDR3 is 15 amino acids long. V was clipped by 4 bases and J by 3 bases, with 12 bases between them. CDR3 region: CASSREIRDTGELFF. CDR3 DNA sequence: TGCGCCAGCAGCCGGGAGATTAGGGACACCGGGGAGCTGTTTTTT.

The rearrangement uses TRBV20-1 and TRBJ2-7; tentatively, D is TRBD1 or TRBD2 (5 bases each). Germline V CDR1 and CDR2: DFQATT, SNEGSKA (reference sequence). Trimming shortened V by 0 bases and J by 7 bases, and 10 bases separated the two germline ends. The CDR3 covers 12 residues. The CDR3 nucleotides read TGCAGTGCTAGAGAGGGGGTGGGGGAGCAGTACTTC. Its translation is CSAREGVGEQYF.

The chain has TRBV9 and TRBJ2-1, with D unclear. The CDR3 contains 16 residues. Per germline, CDR1 SGDLS and CDR2 YYNGEE. The V end lost 7 bases, the J end lost 0 bases, and 17 bases lay between the germline ends. The CDR3 sequence is CASAPRGVPSYNEQFF. As DNA, the CDR3 is TGTGCCAGCGCTCCCCGCGGTGTTCCCTCCTACAATGAGCAGTTCTTC.

The chain links TRBV20-1 to TRBJ1-1; 7 bases align to TRBD1. This CDR3 is 14 amino acids long. Germline V CDR1 and CDR2: DFQATT, SNEGSKA (reference sequence). The trim removed 6 bases at V and 1 base at J, leaving 8 bases unmatched. The CDR3 reads CSATSGGGNTEAFF. The CDR3 bases are TGCAGTGCGACATCAGGGGGGGGGAACACTGAAGCTTTCTTT.

In the case of this clonotype: A junction end diverges from the germline sequence, so it may reflect a read error. The genes are TRBV5-6 and TRBJ2-3, with D hard to call. In germline, CDR1 is SGHDT, CDR2 YYEEEE. The CDR3 is 15 residues long. The CDR3, as DNA: TGTTCCAGCAGCTTGGACCCCTCGAGGATCAATACGCAGTATTTT. This gives the protein CSSSLDPSRINTQYF.

In regard to this clonotype: At one end, the junction sequence differs from germline, possibly due to a read error. The chain employs TRBV20-1 and TRBJ2-1; 7 bases agree with TRBD2. The germline CDR1 and CDR2 sequences are DFQATT and SNEGSKA (reference sequence). The CDR3 has 12 residues. The CDR3 DNA sequence: TGCAGCGCTAAAAGGAGGGGAGGGGAGCAGTTCTTC. Translating it yields CSAKRRGGEQFF.

The chain joins TRBV2 to TRBJ2-7; no firm D call. Per the germline V gene, CDR1 is SNHLY and CDR2 is FYNNEI. V was trimmed by 5 bases and J by 7 bases, leaving 15 bases between them. This CDR3 has 13 residues. This CDR3 is CASSSGVVSEQYF. In DNA, the CDR3 is TGTGCCAGCAGTAGTGGGGTGGTTTCGGAGCAGTACTTC.

This clonotype showed up just a few times. V usage is TRBV30 and J usage is TRBJ1-4; no reliable D call. The CDR3 consists of 13 residues. Trimming removed 1 base from V and 4 bases from J, with 7 bases in between. In germline, CDR1 is GTSNPN, CDR2 SVGIG (reference sequence). CDR3 amino acids: CAWSGTFNEKLFF. The CDR3, as DNA: TGTGCCTGGAGTGGGACCTTTAATGAAAAACTGTTTTTT.

The chain combines TRBV6-2 or TRBV6-3 with TRBJ1-4, with D possibly matching TRBD1 (6 bases). The CDR3 extends over 11 amino acids. Germline CDR1 is MNHEY and CDR2 is SVGEGT. V dropped 6 bases and J dropped 8 bases, with 7 bases sitting between them. CDR3 bases: TGTGCCAGCAGCGGGACAGAAAAACTGTTTTTT. This encodes CASSGTEKLFF.

This clonotype was seen only a few times. The gene calls are TRBV12-3 or TRBV12-4 and TRBJ2-7; D unresolved. Trimming cost V 7 bases and J 6 bases, with 13 bases left between them. The CDR3 is 12 amino acids. CDR3 coding DNA: TGTGCCAGCAAATCCTCCGGCGGCGAGCAGTACTTC. Its protein is CASKSSGGEQYF.

This clonotype was detected only a few times. This rearrangement joins TRBV20-1 to TRBJ2-7, with 12 nucleotides matching TRBD2. The V gene's germline CDR1 is DFQATT and CDR2 SNEGSKA (reference sequence). V lost 3 bases, J lost 0 bases, and 6 bases stayed unmatched. This CDR3 has 16 amino acids. CDR3 loop: CSASGLAGTSSYEQYF. The CDR3 bases are TGCAGTGCTAGTGGACTAGCGGGGACAAGCTCCTACGAGCAGTACTTC.

This chain links TRBV20-1 with TRBJ2-3; 13 nucleotides line up with TRBD2. Losses at the gene ends were 6 bases for V and 1 base for J; bases not matched to a gene: 7. The length of the CDR3 is 16 residues. Germline V gives CDR1 DFQATT, CDR2 SNEGSKA (reference sequence). CDR3 coding DNA: TGCAGTGCCCGGACTAGCGGGAGTTGGGGCACAGATACGCAGTATTTT. Translation gives CSARTSGSWGTDTQYF.

V usage is TRBV25-1 and J usage is TRBJ1-2; D uncertain. V was clipped by 3 bases and J by 2 bases, with 7 bases between them. The CDR3 runs 13 residues. The germline V gene encodes CDR1 MGHDK and CDR2 SYGVNS. The CDR3 nucleotides read TGTGCCAGCAGTGAGAGGGTAAACTATGGCTACACCTTC. This sequence encodes CASSERVNYGYTF.

This chain connects TRBV5-1 to TRBJ2-6; D gene ambiguous. CDR3 length: 17 amino acids. The ends were cut back, 2 bases at V and 3 bases at J, with 15 bases in the middle. CDR1 is SGHRS and CDR2 is YFSETQ in the germline V gene. The CDR3 here is CASSLRVDSRGANVLTF. The DNA of the CDR3 is TGCGCCAGCAGCTTAAGGGTCGATTCCCGTGGGGCCAACGTCCTGACTTTC.

Many counts were recorded for this clonotype. The genes are TRBV5-1 and TRBJ2-7; D ambiguous. The CDR3 is made up of 8 amino acids. V was shortened by 10 bases and J by 3 bases, with 2 bases between the two germline ends. The germline gives CDR1 SGHRS, CDR2 YFSETQ. CDR3 in DNA: TGCGCCGGCTACGAGCAGTACTTC. Its translation is CAGYEQYF. The whole variable domain, filled in from reference TRBV5-1 and TRBJ2-7, reads KAGVTQTPRYLIKTRGQQVTLSCSPISGHRSVSWYQQTPGQGLQFLFEYFSETQRNKGNFPGRFSGRQFSNSRSEMNVSTLELGDSALYLCAGYEQYFGPGTRLTVT.

This chain links TRBV20-1 with TRBJ2-3; D may be TRBD1 or TRBD2 (5 bases each). Trimming cost V 5 bases and J 0 bases, with 9 bases left between them. CDR3 size: 13 residues. CDR1 and CDR2 (germline): DFQATT, SNEGSKA (reference sequence). The CDR3 DNA follows: TGCAGTGCTCCCCGGGGCAGCACAGATACGCAGTATTTT. Amino acids: CSAPRGSTDTQYF.

V gene TRBV27 combines with J gene TRBJ2-1; 13 bases align to TRBD2. The junction had 10 bases not matched to a gene; V was cut back by 6 bases and J by 2 bases. Germline CDR1 MNHEY, CDR2 SMNVEV (reference sequence). The CDR3 is made up of 18 amino acids. Here the CDR3 DNA reads TGTGCCAGCAGGAGGGGGATAGGACTAGCGGGGGCCTACAATGAGCAGTTCTTC. It translates to CASRRGIGLAGAYNEQFF.

This rearrangement joins TRBV7-7 to TRBJ2-2; D gene ambiguous. Trimming cost V 2 bases and J 8 bases, with 15 bases left between them. Germline values: CDR1 SSHAT, CDR2 FNYEAQ (reference sequence). This CDR3 has 15 amino acids. For the CDR3, the DNA is TGTGCCAGCAGCTTACTGTCGGACGCGAAGGGGGAGCTGTTTTTT. It translates to CASSLLSDAKGELFF.

The V call is TRBV7-9, the J call TRBJ1-4; D is unclear. The CDR3 covers 11 residues. Germline V gene sequence: CDR1 SEHNR, CDR2 FQNEAQ (reference sequence). Trimming removed 5 bases at V and 7 bases at J, with 5 bases between. The CDR3 region has the DNA TGTGCCAGCAGCCCAAGTGAAAAACTGTTTTTT. Its translation: CASSPSEKLFF.

The chain combines TRBV15 with TRBJ2-2; 8 nucleotides match TRBD1. Germline V gene sequence: CDR1 LNHNV, CDR2 YYDKDF (reference sequence). The CDR3 is made up of 14 amino acids. Germline trimming cut 9 bases from V and 4 bases from J; bases unmatched to any gene: 7. CDR3: CATVDRVTTGELFF. In nucleotides, the CDR3 is TGTGCCACAGTGGACAGGGTCACCACCGGGGAGCTGTTTTTT.

J is TRBJ2-4 and V is TRBV10-3, with 8 bases matching TRBD2. This CDR3 is 15 amino acids long. Germline V gene lookup returns CDR1 ENHRY and CDR2 SYGVKD. Unmatched junction bases numbered 10, after V lost 6 bases and J lost 6 bases. CDR3 amino acids: CAISGTGLGINIQYF. The CDR3 DNA is TGTGCCATCAGCGGAACGGGACTAGGGATAAACATTCAGTACTTC.